This entry describes one T cell receptor beta chain. Its target is unknown. Researchers grouped second doses given at about 4 or about 12 weeks into one pool. The entry originates in a study of T cell responses to AZD1222 COVID-19 vaccine. Points from the study as a whole: Among vaccine-associated CD4 TCRs, coverage spanned spike, with dominance at 160-218 and 743-854. Clonal diversity was possibly underestimated, and the donors were mostly white British, with more females. A rise in Spike-specific TCR breadth and depth followed two AZD1222 doses.

This table comes from immunoSEQ multiplex PCR, and its TCRdb copy is limited to in-frame clones, with some not included. The sample shows roughly 140,000 clones, approximately 91% of them seen only once. After removal of 5 bases from V and 3 bases from J, the junction contained 9 bases not matched to a gene. CDR3 size: 15 residues. Germline CDR1 SEHNR, CDR2 FQNEAQ (reference sequence). The chain employs TRBV7-9 and TRBJ1-2, with 7 bases that match TRBD1. The sequencing here drew on peripheral blood, taken 28 days after the second AZD1222 dose. The origin of this receptor is an adult who received the AZD1222 COVID-19 vaccine. In DNA, the CDR3 is TGTGCCAGCAGCGCGACAGGGATGTCGGACTATGGCTACACCTTC. This sequence encodes CASSATGMSDYGYTF. The variable domain in full, with the rest retrieved from reference TRBV7-9 and TRBJ1-2, is DTGVSQNPRHKITKRGQNVTFRCDPISEHNRLYWYRQTLGQGPEFLTYFQNEAQLEKSRLLSDRFSAERPKGSFSTLEIQRTEQGDSAMYLCASSATGMSDYGYTFGSGTRLTVV.